This is a list of T cell receptor beta chains from one sample in a study of T cells in Graves' hyperthyroidism and ophthalmopathy. TCRdb reprocessed the multiplex PCR reads via MiXCR and lists one record per CDR3 protein. The repertoire holds more than 350,000 distinct CDR3 sequences, with about a sixth as singletons. The sequencing sample was made of blood. The origin of the receptors is a woman aged 25 to 45 with Graves' hyperthyroidism that later progressed to Graves' ophthalmopathy. Both conserved end residues are part of each CDR3. A D gene is named only where the DNA matches it firmly. Expanded clones are given a class, and other clones once, few, many or no size at all.

clone_size: many; d_call: .; j_call: TRBJ1-1; v_call: TRBV6-1; cdr3_nt: TGTGCCAGCAGCGACACTACTTCCATGAACACTGAAGCTTTCTTT; cdr3_aa: CASSDTTSMNTEAFF
clone_size: many; d_call: TRBD1; j_call: TRBJ2-1; v_call: TRBV2; cdr3_nt: TGTGCCAGCAGGTCAGGGGGCAACTACAATGAGCAGTTCTTC; cdr3_aa: CASRSGGNYNEQFF
clone_size: many; d_call: .; j_call: TRBJ1-4; v_call: TRBV6-1; cdr3_nt: TGTGCCAGCAGGGAATCGGGTCATGAAAAACTGTTTTTT; cdr3_aa: CASRESGHEKLFF
clone_size: .; d_call: .; j_call: TRBJ1-5; v_call: TRBV27; cdr3_nt: TGTGCCAGCAGTCTGCTGTCCTCGGGGCGGCAGCCCCAGCATTTT; cdr3_aa: CASSLLSSGRQPQHF
clone_size: .; d_call: .; j_call: TRBJ2-3; v_call: TRBV19; cdr3_nt: TGTGCCAGTAGTAGAAAGCCACGAGGATTTGGCACAGATACGCAGTATTTT; cdr3_aa: CASSRKPRGFGTDTQYF
clone_size: many; d_call: .; j_call: TRBJ2-7; v_call: TRBV12-3/TRBV12-4; cdr3_nt: TGTGCCAGCAGTTTTGGCCACCCTGGCTACGAGCAGTACTTC; cdr3_aa: CASSFGHPGYEQYF
clone_size: many; d_call: .; j_call: TRBJ2-5; v_call: TRBV11-2; cdr3_nt: TGTGCCAGCAAACGGGCCCCTCAAGAGACCCAGTACTTC; cdr3_aa: CASKRAPQETQYF
clone_size: many; d_call: .; j_call: TRBJ1-5; v_call: TRBV6-1; cdr3_nt: TGTGCCAGCAGTGACTCGACACATCGATCGCAGCCCCAGCATTTT; cdr3_aa: CASSDSTHRSQPQHF
clone_size: many; d_call: TRBD2; j_call: TRBJ2-7; v_call: TRBV3-1; cdr3_nt: TGTGCCAGCAGCCTCGGACTAGCGGGGGGGATCGAGCAGTACTTC; cdr3_aa: CASSLGLAGGIEQYF
clone_size: few; d_call: .; j_call: TRBJ2-1; v_call: TRBV28; cdr3_nt: TGTGCCAGCAGTTTCTATACGCGGAGCGATGAGCAGTTCTTC; cdr3_aa: CASSFYTRSDEQFF
clone_size: many; d_call: .; j_call: TRBJ2-7; v_call: TRBV28; cdr3_nt: TGTGCCAGCAGTTTAACAAGGGTCTTCTACGAGCAGTACTTC; cdr3_aa: CASSLTRVFYEQYF
clone_size: few; d_call: TRBD1; j_call: TRBJ2-5; v_call: TRBV7-8; cdr3_nt: TGTGCCAGCAGTTCTCTACAGGGGATCCGCCAAGAGACCCAGTACTTC; cdr3_aa: CASSSLQGIRQETQYF
clone_size: few; d_call: .; j_call: TRBJ2-1; v_call: TRBV28; cdr3_nt: TGTGCCAGCAGTTTCGGACTGGTTTCCTACAATGAGCAGTTCTTC; cdr3_aa: CASSFGLVSYNEQFF
clone_size: many; d_call: TRBD2; j_call: TRBJ2-1; v_call: TRBV11-2; cdr3_nt: TGTGCCAGCAGCCCCACTAGCGGGCTCTACAATGAGCAGTTCTTC; cdr3_aa: CASSPTSGLYNEQFF
clone_size: many; d_call: .; j_call: TRBJ1-1; v_call: TRBV11-2; cdr3_nt: TGTGCCAGCAGCCGAGCAACTGAGGGATACACTGAAGCTTTCTTT; cdr3_aa: CASSRATEGYTEAFF
clone_size: .; d_call: TRBD2; j_call: TRBJ2-2; v_call: TRBV7-9; cdr3_nt: TGTGCCAGCAGTTCCGGGACTAGCGTCTCCACCGGGGAGCTGTTTTTT; cdr3_aa: CASSSGTSVSTGELFF
clone_size: once; d_call: .; j_call: TRBJ2-3; v_call: TRBV11-2; cdr3_nt: TGTGCCACCGGGATGCGGGGTTTCACAGATACGCAGTATTTT; cdr3_aa: CATGMRGFTDTQYF
clone_size: few; d_call: TRBD2; j_call: TRBJ2-5; v_call: TRBV24-1; cdr3_nt: TGTGCCACCAGTGATTTGCATGCCCCCTTACTAGCGGGGATCCAAGAGACCCAGTACTTC; cdr3_aa: CATSDLHAPLLAGIQETQYF
clone_size: many; d_call: .; j_call: TRBJ1-2; v_call: TRBV28; cdr3_nt: TGTGCCAGCAGTTCGGGAAACCGATACCTTCGAGGCTACACCTTC; cdr3_aa: CASSSGNRYLRGYTF
clone_size: many; d_call: TRBD1; j_call: TRBJ1-4; v_call: TRBV5-1; cdr3_nt: TGCGCCAGCAGCTTGCGGGACAGGGAGGACGAAAAACTGTTTTTT; cdr3_aa: CASSLRDREDEKLFF
clone_size: .; d_call: .; j_call: TRBJ1-5; v_call: TRBV19; cdr3_nt: TGTGCCAGTAGTATAGTCAGGGGCAGGGTATATCGTGGGAGCAATCAGCCCCAGCATTTT; cdr3_aa: CASSIVRGRVYRGSNQPQHF
clone_size: .; d_call: TRBD2; j_call: TRBJ2-3; v_call: TRBV24-1; cdr3_nt: TGTGCCACCAGTGATCCGGGACTAGCGGAGAAGGGTACGCAGTATTTT; cdr3_aa: CATSDPGLAEKGTQYF
clone_size: .; d_call: .; j_call: TRBJ1-1; v_call: TRBV20-1; cdr3_nt: TGCAGTGCTCCCGGGACGGTGAACACTGAAGCTTTCTTT; cdr3_aa: CSAPGTVNTEAFF
clone_size: few; d_call: .; j_call: TRBJ1-6; v_call: TRBV6-1; cdr3_nt: TGTGCCAGCAGTGACAGAGACCTGGGGCCACCCCTCCACTTT; cdr3_aa: CASSDRDLGPPLHF
clone_size: many; d_call: .; j_call: TRBJ2-2; v_call: TRBV15; cdr3_nt: TGTGCCACCAGCGGCTTCGGCAGCGACACCGGGGAGCTGTTTTTT; cdr3_aa: CATSGFGSDTGELFF
clone_size: many; d_call: .; j_call: TRBJ2-7; v_call: TRBV2; cdr3_nt: TGTGCCAGCAACCCCCCCGGGAGCTCCTACGAGCAGTACTTC; cdr3_aa: CASNPPGSSYEQYF
clone_size: few; d_call: .; j_call: TRBJ2-5; v_call: TRBV30; cdr3_nt: TGTGCCTGGACTGGGTGGGGGAAAGAGACCCAGTACTTC; cdr3_aa: CAWTGWGKETQYF
clone_size: many; d_call: TRBD1; j_call: TRBJ1-2; v_call: TRBV18; cdr3_nt: TGTGCCAGCTCACCAGATGCAGGGGGCAGAGGCTACACCTTC; cdr3_aa: CASSPDAGGRGYTF